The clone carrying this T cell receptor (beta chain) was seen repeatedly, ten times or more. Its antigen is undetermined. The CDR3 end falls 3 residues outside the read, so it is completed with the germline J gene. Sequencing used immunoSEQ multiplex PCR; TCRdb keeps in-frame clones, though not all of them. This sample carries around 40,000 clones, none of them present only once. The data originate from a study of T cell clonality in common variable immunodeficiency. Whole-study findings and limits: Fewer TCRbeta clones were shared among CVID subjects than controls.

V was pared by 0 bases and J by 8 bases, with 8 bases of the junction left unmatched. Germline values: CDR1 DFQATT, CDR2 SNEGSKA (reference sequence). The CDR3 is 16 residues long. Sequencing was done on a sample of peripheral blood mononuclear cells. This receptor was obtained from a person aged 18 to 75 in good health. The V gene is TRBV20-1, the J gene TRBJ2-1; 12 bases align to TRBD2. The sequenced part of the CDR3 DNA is TGCAGTGCTAGAGATGATGGGCTAGCGGGGGGGCATGAG. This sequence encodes CSARDDGLAGGHE. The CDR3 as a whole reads CSARDDGLAGGHEQFF.